This T cell receptor (beta chain) stems from a study of technical replicates of blood from several donors. The CDR3 covers 14 residues. Germline V gene data show CDR1 as MGHRA and CDR2 as YSYEKL. V dropped 0 bases and J dropped 7 bases, with 10 bases sitting between them. The assay was immunoSEQ multiplex PCR, and TCRdb's table has in-frame clones only and misses some. The sample has more than 90,000 clones, 90% to 97% seen once. The V gene is TRBV4-1, the J gene TRBJ1-5; D remains unclear. The sequence came from a human donor in good health. The material sequenced was T cells isolated from PBMCs. The CDR3 here is CASSQDSGTQPQHF. CDR3 nucleotide sequence: TGCGCCAGCAGCCAAGATTCAGGTACCCAGCCCCAGCATTTT.